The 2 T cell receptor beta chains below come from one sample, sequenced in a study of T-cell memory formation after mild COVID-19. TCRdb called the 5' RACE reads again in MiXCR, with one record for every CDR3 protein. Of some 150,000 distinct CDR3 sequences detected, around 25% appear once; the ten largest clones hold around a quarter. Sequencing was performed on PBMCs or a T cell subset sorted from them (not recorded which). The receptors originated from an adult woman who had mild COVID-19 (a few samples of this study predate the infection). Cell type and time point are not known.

DNA for the CDR3: TGTGCCAGCAGCGAACATCGGACTAGCGGGGACTACGAGCAGTACTTC. Translating it yields CASSEHRTSGDYEQYF. V usage is TRBV21-1 and J usage is TRBJ2-7; TRBD2 was called by the table and not checked on the DNA. TRBV21-1 is deemed a pseudogene. This CDR3 comprises 16 residues.

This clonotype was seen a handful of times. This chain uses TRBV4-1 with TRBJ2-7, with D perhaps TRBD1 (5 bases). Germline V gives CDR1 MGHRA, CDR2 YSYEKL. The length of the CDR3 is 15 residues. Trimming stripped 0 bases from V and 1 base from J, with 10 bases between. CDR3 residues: CASSQEWAGSYEQYF. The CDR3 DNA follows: TGCGCCAGCAGCCAAGAGTGGGCAGGGTCCTACGAGCAGTACTTC.